This T cell receptor beta chain was retrieved from a study of T cells in Graves' hyperthyroidism and ophthalmopathy. Study context: Peripheral blood samples were taken at initial diagnosis, prior to any treatment.

Germline CDR1 and CDR2: MNHEY and SVGEGT. The CDR3 totals 17 residues. Trimming took 1 base from V and 7 from J; bases not matched to a gene: 4. Amplification of TCR beta CDR3 regions was performed using RNA transcripts as template. A first-round RT-PCR of the TCR CDR3 used the HTBI primer set. Via MiXCR, TCRdb re-called the multiplex PCR reads, giving one row per CDR3 protein. The table shows around 450,000 distinct CDR3 sequences, with around 14% occurring only once. This clonotype has a count of ten or more. As yet, its antigen is unknown. Reasons for excluding patients were uncontrolled infection, other autoimmune disease, pregnancy or lactation. Whole-study findings and limits: Expanded thyroid clonotypes (above 0.001) were mostly also found in blood. Stable hyperthyroidism and ophthalmopathy were separated using 13 V-J signatures.

The rearrangement uses TRBV6-2 or TRBV6-3 and TRBJ2-1, with 16 bases matching TRBD2. Sequenced sample: blood. This TCR was recovered from a woman aged 18-29 years with Graves' hyperthyroidism. This CDR3 is CASSYLGTSGRGNEQFF. The DNA for the CDR3 is TGTGCCAGCAGTTACTTGGGGACTAGCGGGAGGGGAAATGAGCAGTTCTTC.